This T cell receptor beta chain was retrieved from a study of T cell changes during pregnancy in multiple sclerosis. CDR3 length: 17 residues. V was shortened by 2 bases and J by 2 bases, with 18 bases between the two germline ends. In germline, CDR1 is WSHSY, CDR2 SAAADI. Method: immunoSEQ multiplex PCR; TCRdb's copy keeps in-frame clones and lacks some. Among approximately 93,000 clones listed, about 91% were seen once. The rearrangement links TRBV10-2 to TRBJ2-5; possible D gene TRBD2, 5 bases. The clonotype originates from a female donor with multiple sclerosis, enrolled in a pregnancy study. The source material was peripheral blood, sampled before pregnancy. The CDR3 DNA reads TGCGCCAGCAGTGAGCTGTTAGCGAGAGGCCCGCAAGAGACCCAGTACTTC. Translated, it gives CASSELLARGPQETQYF.